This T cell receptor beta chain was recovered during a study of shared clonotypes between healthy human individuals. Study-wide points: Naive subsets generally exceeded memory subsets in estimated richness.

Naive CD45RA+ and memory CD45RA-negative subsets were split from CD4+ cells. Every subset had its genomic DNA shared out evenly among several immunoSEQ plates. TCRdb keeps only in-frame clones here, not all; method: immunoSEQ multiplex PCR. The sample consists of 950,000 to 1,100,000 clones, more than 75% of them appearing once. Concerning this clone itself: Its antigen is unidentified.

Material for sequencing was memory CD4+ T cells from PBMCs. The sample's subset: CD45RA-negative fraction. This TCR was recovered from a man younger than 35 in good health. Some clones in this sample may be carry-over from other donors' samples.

DNA for the CDR3: TGTGCCAGCAGCGTAGACGGGCAGGCCTACGAGCAGTACTTC. Its protein product is CASSVDGQAYEQYF. The chain joins TRBV9 to TRBJ2-7; D is undetermined. V was trimmed by 0 bases and J by 2 bases, leaving 9 bases between them. CDR3 length equals 14 residues. Germline CDR1 and CDR2: SGDLS and YYNGEE.